The present entry profiles one T cell receptor (beta chain) with its context. Its antigen remains unidentified. Germline V gives CDR1 SGHAT, CDR2 FQNNGV. Trimming cost V 4 bases and J 5 bases; bases outside gene matches: 1. This CDR3 is 12 amino acids long. Terminally differentiated effector memory CD45RA+ cells were left out of the naive CD8 fraction, which was CD45RO-negative and positively selected for CCR7. Using immunoSEQ multiplex PCR, the repertoire was profiled, and TCRdb retains in-frame clones only, with some absent. The repertoire includes approximately 1.9 million clones, just under 95% of them detected once, and about 1.7% sits in the top ten. This record belongs to a study of shared clonotypes between healthy human individuals. Overall study context: Per donor, three plates held CD4 naive cells, three held CD4 memory, two held CD8 naive and one held CD8 memory.

Study-level results: Non-shared clonotypes had lower generation probabilities than those shared by all four donors. Estimated clonotype richness was generally higher in naive than memory subsets.

The chain is built from TRBV11-2 and TRBJ2-7, with 8 bases identical to TRBD2. The material sequenced was naive CD8+ T cells from PBMCs. The TCR was taken from a man younger than 35 in good health. Some clones in this sample may be carry-over from other donors' samples. The CDR3 DNA sequence: TGTGCCAGCAGCTCGGGGGGGGACGAGCAGTACTTC. Translation: CASSSGGDEQYF.